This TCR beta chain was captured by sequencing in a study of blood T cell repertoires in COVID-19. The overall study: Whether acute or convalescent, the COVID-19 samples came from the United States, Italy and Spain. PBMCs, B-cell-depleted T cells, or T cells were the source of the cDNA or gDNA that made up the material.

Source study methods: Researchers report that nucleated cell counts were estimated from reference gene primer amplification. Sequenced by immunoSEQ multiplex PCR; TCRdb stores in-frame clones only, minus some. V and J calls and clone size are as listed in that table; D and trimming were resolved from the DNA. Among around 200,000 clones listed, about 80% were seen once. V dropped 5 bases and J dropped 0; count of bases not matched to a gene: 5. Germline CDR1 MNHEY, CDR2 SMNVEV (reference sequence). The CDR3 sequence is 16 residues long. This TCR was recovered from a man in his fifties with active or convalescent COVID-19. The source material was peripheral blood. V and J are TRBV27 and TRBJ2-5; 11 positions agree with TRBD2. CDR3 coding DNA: TGTGCCAGCAGTACCAGACTAGCGGGGAACCAAGAGACCCAGTACTTC. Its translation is CASSTRLAGNQETQYF.